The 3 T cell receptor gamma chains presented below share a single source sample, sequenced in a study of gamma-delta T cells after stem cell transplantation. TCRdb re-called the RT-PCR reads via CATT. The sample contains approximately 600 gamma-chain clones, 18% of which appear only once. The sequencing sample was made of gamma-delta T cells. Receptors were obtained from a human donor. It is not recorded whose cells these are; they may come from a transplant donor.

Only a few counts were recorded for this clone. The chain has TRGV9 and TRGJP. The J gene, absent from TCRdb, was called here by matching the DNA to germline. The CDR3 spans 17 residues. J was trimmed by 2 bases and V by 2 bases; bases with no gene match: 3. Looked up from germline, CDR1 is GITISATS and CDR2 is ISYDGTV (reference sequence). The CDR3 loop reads CALWEGWQELGKKIKVF. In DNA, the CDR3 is TGTGCCTTGTGGGAGGGCTGGCAAGAGTTGGGCAAAAAAATCAAGGTATTT.

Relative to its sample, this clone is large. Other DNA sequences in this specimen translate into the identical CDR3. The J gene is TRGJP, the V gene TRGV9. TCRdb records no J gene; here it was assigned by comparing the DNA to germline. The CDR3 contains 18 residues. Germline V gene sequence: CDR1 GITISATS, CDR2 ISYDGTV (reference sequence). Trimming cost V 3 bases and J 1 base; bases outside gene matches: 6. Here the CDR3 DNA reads TGTGCCTTGTGGGAGTTGCCGGGGCAAGAGTTGGGCAAAAAAATCAAGGTATTT. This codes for CALWELPGQELGKKIKVF.

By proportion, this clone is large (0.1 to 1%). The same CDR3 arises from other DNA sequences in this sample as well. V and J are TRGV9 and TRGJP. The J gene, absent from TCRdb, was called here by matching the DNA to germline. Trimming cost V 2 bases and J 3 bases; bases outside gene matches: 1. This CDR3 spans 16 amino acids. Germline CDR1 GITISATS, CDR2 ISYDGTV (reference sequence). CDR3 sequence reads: CALWEAQELGKKIKVF. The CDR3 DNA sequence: TGTGCCTTGTGGGAGGCGCAAGAGTTGGGCAAAAAAATCAAGGTATTT.